This T cell receptor (beta chain) appears in the sequencing data of a study of a mutant IDH1 vaccine in newly diagnosed glioma. Study details: Most patients had received both radiotherapy and temozolomide, the prior options being radiotherapy, temozolomide, or both.

The germline gives CDR1 SGDLS, CDR2 YYNGEE. This CDR3 spans 15 amino acids. With V trimmed by 0 bases and J by 8 bases, 5 bases remained unmatched. Sample time point: week 35, safety follow-up. Vaccine doses each comprised 300 ug of mutant IDH1 20-mer peptide, with topical imiquimod. Eight vaccinations reached patients in weeks 1, 3, 5, 7, 11, 15, 19 and 23. Points on this clone: The antigen remains undetermined.

The table came from immunoSEQ multiplex PCR; TCRdb's copy has only in-frame clones and leaves some out. The data hold some 46,000 clones, with over 80% observed a single time. The chain combines TRBV9 with TRBJ1-2; 12 bases fit TRBD1. Material: PBMCs, obtained from a glioma patient whose treatment included an IDH1 peptide vaccine. The sequence was collected from a man aged 50-60 years with glioma. CDR3 residues: CASSVGDRGLGGYTF. The CDR3 DNA sequence: TGTGCCAGCAGCGTAGGGGACAGGGGGCTGGGGGGCTACACCTTC.